The rows below give T cell receptor beta chains drawn from one sample of a study of early T cells in non-severe SARS-CoV-2 infection. In TCRdb, the 5' RACE reads were re-called with MiXCR into one record per CDR3 protein. The sample lists fewer than 100,000 distinct CDR3 sequences, over 10% occurring once. Sequenced sample: whole blood. The origin of the receptors is an adult who was a healthcare worker with PCR-confirmed SARS-CoV-2 infection or an uninfected control (not recorded which). CDR3s include the opening cysteine and the closing phenylalanine or tryptophan. D genes are given only for firm matches. The size of a clone is reported for some rows only, either as once, few or many, or as a class for expanded clones.

j_gene	v_gene	d_gene	abundance	CDR3aa	CDR3nt
TRBJ2-5	TRBV19	.	few	CASSSRGFEETQYF	TGTGCCAGTAGTTCCAGGGGCTTTGAGGAGACCCAGTACTTC
TRBJ1-2	TRBV19	TRBD1	.	CASSPRTGEHYGYTF	TGTGCCAGTAGTCCGCGGACAGGGGAGCACTATGGCTACACCTTC
TRBJ1-2	TRBV12-3/TRBV12-4	.	many	CASSLRRSYGYTF	TGTGCCAGCAGTCTCCGCCGGTCCTATGGCTACACCTTC
TRBJ2-5	TRBV20-1	.	.	CSVPKRVEQETQYF	TGCAGTGTCCCCAAGCGGGTCGAGCAAGAGACCCAGTACTTC
TRBJ2-5	TRBV10-3	TRBD2	.	CAISEIAGGRETQYF	TGTGCCATCAGTGAAATAGCGGGGGGGCGAGAGACCCAGTACTTC
TRBJ2-2	TRBV6-2/TRBV6-3	.	many	CASRQRGESGELFF	TGTGCCAGCAGACAGAGGGGGGAGAGCGGGGAGCTGTTTTTT
TRBJ1-2	TRBV7-2	.	few	CASSLWTSGPTNGYTF	TGTGCCAGCAGCTTATGGACCAGCGGGCCCACAAATGGCTACACCTTC
TRBJ1-3	TRBV5-1	TRBD1	many	CASSSRTGSGNTIYF	TGCGCCAGCAGCAGTCGGACAGGGTCTGGAAACACCATATATTTT
TRBJ2-3	TRBV18	TRBD1	many	CASSPFLPRTGNTDTQYF	TGTGCCAGCTCACCATTCCTACCCAGGACAGGGAACACAGATACGCAGTATTTT
TRBJ2-5	TRBV12-3/TRBV12-4	.	few	CASSLWMGVETQYF	TGTGCCAGCAGTTTGTGGATGGGGGTAGAGACCCAGTACTTC
TRBJ1-4	TRBV12-3/TRBV12-4	.	few	CASSPLEGELFF	TGTGCCAGCAGTCCTCTAGAGGGTGAACTGTTTTTT
TRBJ2-1	TRBV7-8	.	many	CASSLDGSYNEQFF	TGTGCCAGCAGCTTAGACGGCTCCTACAATGAGCAGTTCTTC
TRBJ2-7	TRBV11-2	.	many	CASSLPGGYEQYF	TGTGCCAGCAGCTTGCCCGGGGGCTATGAGCAGTACTTC
TRBJ1-5	TRBV7-9	.	.	CASSLAGVNQPQHF	TGTGCCAGCAGCTTGGCTGGGGTCAATCAGCCCCAGCATTTT
TRBJ2-7	TRBV6-5	.	.	CASSYSGAYYEQYF	TGTGCCAGCAGTTACTCCGGGGCTTACTACGAGCAGTACTTC
TRBJ1-5	TRBV21-1	.	many	CASSKRVGPQHF	TGTGCCAGCAGCAAGCGCGTTGGGCCCCAGCATTTT
TRBJ2-1	TRBV5-6	.	few	CASSFGRGGSSYNEQFF	TGTGCCAGCAGCTTTGGGCGTGGCGGAAGCTCCTACAATGAGCAGTTCTTC
TRBJ2-5	TRBV6-5	.	.	CASSYGGGIVETQYF	TGTGCCAGCAGTTATGGTGGGGGAATCGTCGAGACCCAGTACTTC
TRBJ2-6	TRBV27	TRBD1	few	CASKRQGTGANVLTF	TGTGCCAGCAAGAGACAGGGGACCGGGGCCAACGTCCTGACTTTC
TRBJ1-1	TRBV29-1	.	.	CSVVRGYRSTEAFF	TGCAGCGTTGTCAGGGGCTACCGCAGCACTGAAGCTTTCTTT
TRBJ2-3	TRBV24-1	TRBD1	many	CATSDSHPGQRPSTDTQYF	TGTGCCACCAGTGATTCCCATCCGGGACAGCGACCTAGCACAGATACGCAGTATTTT
TRBJ2-7	TRBV6-5	.	many	CASSIRGAYEQYF	TGTGCCAGCAGCATAAGGGGGGCCTACGAGCAGTACTTC
TRBJ2-5	TRBV5-1	.	many	CASSLSGAQETQYF	TGCGCCAGCAGCTTGTCGGGGGCCCAAGAGACCCAGTACTTC
TRBJ2-7	TRBV12-3/TRBV12-4	.	once	CASTTAGSYEQYF	TGTGCCAGCACAACAGCTGGATCCTACGAGCAGTACTTC
TRBJ2-7	TRBV7-8	.	many	CASSPSGQSYYEQYF	TGTGCCAGCAGCCCCTCTGGGCAGTCCTACTACGAGCAGTACTTC
TRBJ1-5	TRBV12-3/TRBV12-4	TRBD1	many	CASSPGTGIFENQPQHF	TGTGCCAGCAGTCCGGGGACAGGAATTTTTGAGAATCAGCCCCAGCATTTT
TRBJ2-1	TRBV7-9	.	.	CASSLWGEQFF	TGTGCCAGCAGCTTATGGGGGGAGCAGTTCTTC
TRBJ2-5	TRBV28	.	few	CASSLTHPQETQYF	TGTGCCAGCAGTTTAACACATCCACAAGAGACCCAGTACTTC
TRBJ2-7	TRBV28	TRBD1	few	CASSPTDRGEQYF	TGTGCCAGCAGTCCAACGGACAGGGGCGAGCAGTACTTC
TRBJ2-2	TRBV11-2	TRBD1	many	CASSRYGTANTGELFF	TGTGCCAGCAGCCGTTATGGGACAGCGAACACCGGGGAGCTGTTTTTT
TRBJ2-6	TRBV6-5	.	.	CASSSLGGSGANVLTF	TGTGCCAGCAGTTCCTTGGGGGGCTCTGGGGCCAACGTCCTGACTTTC
TRBJ1-1	TRBV7-9	TRBD1	many	CAAQGATEAFF	TGTGCCGCACAGGGGGCAACTGAAGCTTTCTTT
TRBJ1-1	TRBV7-2	.	.	CASSTQGRGNTEVFF	TGTGCCAGCAGCACGCAAGGTCGGGGGAACACTGAAGTTTTCTTT
TRBJ2-1	TRBV10-1	.	few	CASSDSDRPGLQFF	TGCGCCAGCAGTGACTCGGATCGACCGGGACTGCAGTTCTTC
TRBJ1-4	TRBV20-1	.	many	CSASMRGEKLFF	TGCAGTGCTAGTATGCGGGGGGAAAAACTGTTTTTT
TRBJ2-3	TRBV29-1	TRBD2	.	CSVDGGADTQYF	TGCAGCGTTGATGGGGGGGCAGATACGCAGTATTTT
TRBJ2-7	TRBV6-1	TRBD2	few	CASTIGTGGYEQYF	TGTGCCAGCACCATCGGGACCGGGGGGTACGAGCAGTACTTC
TRBJ1-1	TRBV11-2	.	many	CASSSLGVQNTEAFF	TGTGCCAGCAGCTCTTTAGGCGTTCAGAACACTGAAGCTTTCTTT
TRBJ2-7	TRBV7-2	.	.	CASSLMDSYEQYF	TGTGCCAGCAGCTTAATGGACAGCTACGAGCAGTACTTC
TRBJ1-1	TRBV29-1	.	few	CSVKGADTEAFF	TGCAGCGTAAAAGGGGCGGACACTGAAGCTTTCTTT
TRBJ1-5	TRBV5-8	.	few	CASSRAQGRSNQPQHF	TGTGCCAGCAGCCGGGCTCAGGGGCGAAGCAATCAGCCCCAGCATTTT
TRBJ1-1	TRBV28	.	many	CASKRETVNTEAFF	TGTGCCAGCAAGCGAGAGACGGTGAACACTGAAGCTTTCTTT
TRBJ2-2	TRBV2	TRBD1	.	CAATDREELFF	TGTGCCGCGACGGACAGGGAAGAGCTGTTTTTT
TRBJ2-2	TRBV28	.	.	CASYRLGTGELFF	TGTGCCAGTTATCGGTTGGGCACCGGGGAGCTGTTTTTT
TRBJ2-2	TRBV4-1	TRBD1	.	CASSLWGPIRTGEIGELFF	TGCGCCAGCAGCCTATGGGGGCCCATCCGGACAGGGGAGATCGGGGAGCTGTTTTTT
TRBJ2-3	TRBV9	.	.	CASSVARAGRTDTQYF	TGTGCCAGCAGCGTAGCTAGGGCGGGCCGCACAGATACGCAGTATTTT
TRBJ1-1	TRBV2	.	few	CASSEGQRTLNTEAFF	TGTGCCAGCAGTGAAGGGCAGAGAACCTTGAACACTGAAGCTTTCTTT
TRBJ1-1	TRBV2	TRBD1	.	CASSGTAKAFF	TGTGCCAGCAGCGGGACAGCTAAAGCTTTCTTT
TRBJ1-5	TRBV11-2	.	.	CASSLHGSQPQHF	TGTGCCAGCAGCCTACATGGAAGTCAGCCCCAGCATTTT
TRBJ2-5	TRBV20-1	.	few	CSASRGTVQETQYF	TGCAGTGCTAGTAGGGGGACCGTCCAAGAGACCCAGTACTTC